These 30 T cell receptor beta chains share one sample of origin, sequenced in a study of blood T cell repertoires in COVID-19. Sequenced by immunoSEQ multiplex PCR; TCRdb stores in-frame clones only, minus some. Among 130,000 or so clones listed, about 88% were seen once. The sequencing input was PBMCs or T cells enriched from blood (not recorded which). The receptors derive from a man aged 40-50 years with acute COVID-19.

The genes are TRBV28 and TRBJ1-4; no clear D gene. Deletions cut 4 bases from V and 6 bases from J, with 6 bases between. Germline lookup yields CDR1 MDHEN and CDR2 SYDVKM. This CDR3 has 12 residues. The CDR3 is CASSYLDEKLFF. The CDR3 DNA follows: TGTGCCAGCAGTTACTTAGATGAAAAACTGTTTTTT.

The gene calls are TRBV30 and TRBJ2-2, with 9 bases identical to TRBD1. V lost 7 bases to trimming and J lost 7 bases; unmatched junction nucleotides: 7. The CDR3 extends over 13 amino acids. Germline CDR1 and CDR2: GTSNPN and SVGIG (reference sequence). This CDR3 reads CAYNRGHGGELFF. The CDR3 DNA reads as TGTGCCTACAACAGGGGGCATGGCGGGGAGCTGTTTTTT.

This clone was seen a handful of times. The chain recombines TRBV27 with TRBJ2-2; the match to TRBD1 covers 7 bases. Losses at the gene ends were 2 bases for V and 0 bases for J; bases not matched to a gene: 3. CDR1 MNHEY and CDR2 SMNVEV come from the germline V gene (reference sequence). The CDR3 covers 16 residues. The CDR3 reads CASSLRGPTNTGELFF. In nucleotides, the CDR3 is TGTGCCAGCAGTTTAAGGGGGCCTACGAACACCGGGGAGCTGTTTTTT.

The genes are TRBV20-1 and TRBJ1-2; D unresolved. This CDR3 is 11 amino acids long. Trimming pared 4 bases from V and 4 bases from J, leaving 7 bases between. CDR1 is DFQATT and CDR2 is SNEGSKA in the germline V gene (reference sequence). CDR3 in amino acids: CSATPTYGYTF. Here the CDR3 DNA reads TGCAGTGCTACACCTACCTATGGCTACACCTTC.

CDR3 amino acids: CASRPGQNSYEQYF. In nucleotides, the CDR3 is TGTGCCAGCAGGCCCGGACAGAATTCCTACGAGCAGTACTTC. The rearrangement uses TRBV6-5 and TRBJ2-7; a weak D match, TRBD1 (6 bases). The CDR3 length is 14 residues. Per germline, CDR1 MNHEY and CDR2 SVGAGI. The V and J ends lost 6 bases and 1 base respectively, with 13 bases between them.

V is TRBV20-1 and J is TRBJ2-4, with 8 bases lining up with TRBD2. Germline V gene lookup returns CDR1 DFQATT and CDR2 SNEGSKA (reference sequence). V gave up 5 bases and J gave up 11 bases; unmatched junction bases: 5. The CDR3 contains 11 residues. Written as DNA, the CDR3 is TGCAGTGCTGGAAGCGGGGGTCTTCAGTACTTC. Translating gives CSAGSGGLQYF.

V gene TRBV5-1 combines with J gene TRBJ2-1; 7 bases agree with TRBD2. The CDR3 is 16 residues long. Trimming at V came to 4 bases and at J to 3 bases, leaving 10 bases not matched to a gene. Germline CDR1 reads SGHRS; CDR2 reads YFSETQ. CDR3 sequence: CASSELGLVGYNEQFF. CDR3 nucleotides: TGCGCCAGCAGCGAGCTCGGACTAGTCGGCTACAATGAGCAGTTCTTC.

This chain joins TRBV12-3 or TRBV12-4 and TRBJ2-2, with D uncertain. With 3 bases removed from V and 8 bases from J, the gap between germline ends came to 4 bases. The CDR3 consists of 11 residues. CDR3 region: CASSFSGELFF. In DNA form, the CDR3 reads TGTGCCAGCAGTTTTTCGGGGGAGCTGTTTTTT.

V is TRBV15 and J is TRBJ1-3, with 7 bases identical to TRBD1. The J segment lost 0 bases and the V segment lost 5 bases, leaving 7 bases of the junction unmatched. This CDR3 is 16 amino acids long. Germline V gene lookup returns CDR1 LNHNV and CDR2 YYDKDF (reference sequence). CDR3 protein: CATSGGGVFSGNTIYF. Here the CDR3 DNA reads TGTGCCACCAGCGGAGGGGGCGTCTTCTCTGGAAACACCATATATTTT.

J is TRBJ2-2 and V is TRBV3-1 (or the pseudogene TRBV3-2), with TRBD2 matching over 10 bases. V trimming: 3 bases; J trimming: 6 bases; junction bases outside the gene matches: 4. Germline-derived CDR1 and CDR2 are LGHDT and YNNKEL (reference sequence). The CDR3 loop spans 15 amino acids. CDR3 nucleotides: TGTGCCAGCAGCCAGGACCTAGCGGGGGCCGGGGAGCTGTTTTTT. This encodes CASSQDLAGAGELFF.

CDR3 loop: CASSLGTSGEDTQYF. As DNA, the CDR3 is TGCGCCAGCAGCTTGGGGACTAGCGGGGAGGATACGCAGTATTTT. The chain links TRBV5-1 to TRBJ2-3; the match to TRBD2 covers 12 bases. The junction had 2 bases not matched to a gene; V was cut back by 0 bases and J by 6 bases. Germline values: CDR1 SGHRS, CDR2 YFSETQ. CDR3 size: 15 residues.

The J gene is TRBJ1-1, the V gene TRBV3-1 (or the pseudogene TRBV3-2); D possibly corresponds to TRBD1 (6 bases). The length of the CDR3 is 15 residues. CDR1 and CDR2 from the germline V gene are LGHDT and YNNKEL (reference sequence). The V end lost 4 bases, the J end lost 1 base, and 13 bases lay between the germline ends. The CDR3 protein is CASSLPEGGNTEAFF. DNA for the CDR3: TGTGCCAGCAGCCTCCCGGAAGGGGGGAACACTGAAGCTTTCTTT.

CDR3 DNA sequence: TGTGCCACCAGTGAGGAGGATAACGAGCAGTACTTC. Its protein product is CATSEEDNEQYF. This chain uses TRBV24-1 with TRBJ2-7, with D possibly being TRBD2 (5 bases). The CDR3 sequence is 12 residues long. CDR1 is KGHDR and CDR2 is SFDVKD in the germline V gene. The V gene lost 4 bases and the J gene lost 5 bases, with 8 bases spanning the gap.

The chain uses TRBV19 and TRBJ1-2, with 9 bases fitting TRBD1. Germline V CDR1 and CDR2: LNHDA, SQIVND (reference sequence). This CDR3 is built from 13 residues. Trimming removed 6 bases from V and 5 bases from J; junction bases left unmatched: 4. The CDR3: CASSPGTGYGYTF. CDR3 in DNA: TGTGCCAGTAGCCCCGGGACAGGGTATGGCTACACCTTC.

The chain joins TRBV9 to TRBJ2-1; D might be TRBD2 (5 bases). CDR3 length equals 16 residues. Trimming took off 0 bases at V and 0 bases at J, with 10 bases between the two ends. Germline CDR1 SGDLS, CDR2 YYNGEE. The DNA for the CDR3 is TGTGCCAGCAGCGTAGTGGGAGTGAGCTCCTACAATGAGCAGTTCTTC. It specifies CASSVVGVSSYNEQFF.

Here the CDR3 reads CASSSHRDTVYEQYF. CDR3 nucleotide sequence: TGCGCCAGCAGCTCGCACCGGGACACGGTCTACGAGCAGTACTTC. The chain links TRBV5-1 to TRBJ2-7; D is possibly TRBD1 (6 bases). In germline, CDR1 is SGHRS, CDR2 YFSETQ. Trimming cost V 3 bases and J 3 bases, with 16 bases left between them. This CDR3 has 15 amino acids.

This clone was observed a handful of times. J is TRBJ2-7 and V is TRBV5-1; 14 bases match TRBD2. The CDR3 covers 16 residues. Losses at the gene ends were 4 bases for V and 1 base for J; bases not matched to a gene: 4. Germline assignment: CDR1 SGHRS and CDR2 YFSETQ. The CDR3 loop is CASSVGLAGDSYEQYF. DNA of the CDR3: TGCGCCAGCAGCGTGGGACTAGCGGGGGATTCCTACGAGCAGTACTTC.

This rearrangement joins TRBV7-2 to TRBJ2-1, with 7 positions matching TRBD2. The germline V gene encodes CDR1 SGHTA and CDR2 FQGNSA. The CDR3 has 16 amino acids. After removal of 5 bases from V and 2 bases from J, the junction contained 9 bases not matched to a gene. This CDR3 reads CASSPHGTSAYNEQFF. The CDR3 nucleotides read TGTGCCAGCAGCCCTCACGGCACTAGCGCCTACAATGAGCAGTTCTTC.

V and J are TRBV5-1 and TRBJ1-2, with TRBD1 identical over 7 bases. Trimming removed 4 bases from V and 2 bases from J; junction bases left unmatched: 5. Germline CDR1 and CDR2: SGHRS and YFSETQ. The CDR3 covers 14 residues. CDR3 region: CASSNLTGNYGYTF. The CDR3 DNA is TGCGCCAGCAGCAACTTGACAGGGAACTATGGCTACACCTTC.

V is TRBV6-5 and J is TRBJ2-2; 12 bases align to TRBD2. V was clipped by 9 bases and J by 5 bases; unmatched bases: 1. The CDR3 length is 13 residues. Per the germline V gene, CDR1 is MNHEY and CDR2 is SVGAGI. The CDR3 DNA reads TGTGCCAGTACTAGCGGGAGGACCGGGGAGCTGTTTTTT. Translating gives CASTSGRTGELFF.

The V and J genes are TRBV23-1 and TRBJ2-7; 9 bases agree with TRBD2. TRBV23-1 belongs to the ORF category, with a function that is uncertain. The CDR3 covers 17 residues. The V segment lost 2 bases and the J segment 5 bases; nucleotides outside the gene matches: 13. The CDR3 coding sequence is TGCGCCAGCAGTCAAACGAGGGCGGGAGGGCGAAACGACGAGCAGTACTTC. Its protein product is CASSQTRAGGRNDEQYF.

This chain joins TRBV12-3 or TRBV12-4 and TRBJ1-2; perhaps TRBD1 as D (5 bases). The CDR3 is made up of 13 amino acids. V was trimmed by 5 bases and J by 4 bases, leaving 11 bases between them. The CDR3 is CASSGGWGYGYTF. The CDR3 coding sequence is TGTGCCAGCAGTGGGGGGTGGGGCTATGGCTACACCTTC.

This chain's CDR3 is CASSSGQNNEKLFF. In nucleotides, the CDR3 is TGCGCCAGCAGCTCGGGACAAAATAATGAAAAACTGTTTTTT. The chain carries TRBV5-1 and TRBJ1-4, with D possibly TRBD1 on 6 matching bases. The CDR3 runs 14 residues. V was shortened by 3 bases and J by 4 bases, with 10 bases between the two germline ends. The germline gives CDR1 SGHRS, CDR2 YFSETQ.

J is TRBJ2-2 and V is TRBV7-2; a weak D match, TRBD2 (5 bases). The CDR3 consists of 14 residues. The V and J ends lost 4 bases and 7 bases respectively, with 13 bases between them. The germline V gene has CDR1 SGHTA and CDR2 FQGNSA. The CDR3 sequence: CASSSLRVGGELFF. CDR3 bases: TGTGCCAGCAGCTCTTTGCGGGTCGGCGGGGAGCTGTTTTTT. Using reference TRBV7-2 and TRBJ2-2 for the parts outside the CDR3, the full variable domain is GAGVSQSPSNKVTEKGKDVELRCDPISGHTALYWYRQSLGQGLEFLIYFQGNSAPDKSGLPSDRFSAERTGGSVSTLTIQRTQQEDSAVYLCASSSLRVGGELFFGEGSRLTVL.

The chain's CDR3 is CASSQTGPGNTIYF. For the CDR3, the DNA is TGCGCCAGCAGTCAGACAGGGCCTGGAAACACCATATATTTT. The chain recombines TRBV10-2 with TRBJ1-3, with TRBD1 matching 7 bases. The J segment lost 2 bases and the V segment lost 5 bases, leaving 3 bases of the junction unmatched. Germline CDR1 is WSHSY and CDR2 is SAAADI. The CDR3 loop spans 14 amino acids.

The chain links TRBV2 to TRBJ1-2; 7 nucleotides align to TRBD1. The V gene's germline CDR1 is SNHLY and CDR2 FYNNEI. V shed 2 bases and J 6 bases; nucleotides not matched to a gene: 9. There are 15 residues in the CDR3. The CDR3 here is CASSEKRQGGDGYTF. For the CDR3, the DNA is TGTGCCAGCAGTGAAAAGAGACAGGGAGGCGATGGCTACACCTTC.

In its sample, this clone was seen a few times. This rearrangement joins TRBV6-6 to TRBJ2-6; 8 bases map to TRBD1. This CDR3 has 16 residues. The germline gives CDR1 MNHNY, CDR2 SVGAGI (reference sequence). After removal of 5 bases from V and 3 bases from J, the junction contained 6 bases not matched to a gene. The CDR3 DNA reads TGTGCCAGCAGTAGCAACAGGGGGTTTGGGGCCAACGTCCTGACTTTC. Translation: CASSSNRGFGANVLTF.

This clone was found a few times. This sequence joins TRBV7-3 and TRBJ2-3; 10 bases are shared with TRBD2. CDR1 is SGHTA, CDR2 FQGTGA, per germline. Unmatched junction bases numbered 2, after V lost 3 bases and J lost 2 bases. CDR3 length: 15 amino acids. The CDR3 sequence is CASSFGLAVTDTQYF. The DNA of the CDR3 is TGTGCCAGCAGCTTTGGACTAGCGGTCACAGATACGCAGTATTTT.

This chain uses TRBV10-3 with TRBJ1-3; perhaps TRBD1 as D (6 bases). CDR3 size: 15 residues. Germline V gives CDR1 ENHRY, CDR2 SYGVKD. V was clipped by 0 bases and J by 3 bases, with 9 bases between them. The CDR3 DNA follows: TGTGCCATCAGTGAGTCGACGACAGGTGGAAACACCATATATTTT. Protein: CAISESTTGGNTIYF.

This chain links TRBV5-1 with TRBJ1-6, with 8 nucleotides matching TRBD1. From germline, CDR1 is SGHRS and CDR2 YFSETQ. V was clipped by 4 bases and J by 5 bases; unmatched bases: 2. The CDR3 consists of 14 residues. The CDR3 protein is CASSGGQDNSPLHF. CDR3 nucleotide sequence: TGCGCCAGCAGCGGGGGACAGGATAATTCACCCCTCCACTTT.